What follows are 6 T cell receptor beta chains derived from one specimen sequenced in a study of blood T cell repertoires in COVID-19. Generated by immunoSEQ multiplex PCR, the TCRdb table keeps only in-frame clones and is missing some. The repertoire holds some 250,000 clones, about 86% seen once, with approximately 8.6% in the top ten. The sample consisted of peripheral blood. Receptors originate from a man aged 35 to 55 with active or convalescent COVID-19.

This rearrangement joins TRBV19 to TRBJ1-1; perhaps TRBD1 as D (5 bases). The CDR3 has 13 residues. Deletions cut 6 bases from V and 0 bases from J, with 8 bases between. Germline V gives CDR1 LNHDA, CDR2 SQIVND (reference sequence). The CDR3 sequence: CASRQEMNTEAFF. CDR3 coding DNA: TGTGCCAGTAGACAGGAGATGAACACTGAAGCTTTCTTT. Based on the CDR3 plus reference TRBV19 and TRBJ1-1, the full variable domain is DGGITQSPKYLFRKEGQNVTLSCEQNLNHDAMYWYRQDPGQGLRLIYYSQIVNDFQKGDIAEGYSVSREKKESFPLTVTSAQKNPTAFYLCASRQEMNTEAFFGQGTRLTVV.

The chain links TRBV2 to TRBJ1-2; D call uncertain. Germline V lookup: CDR1 SNHLY, CDR2 FYNNEI. V was trimmed by 7 bases and J by 4 bases, leaving 16 bases between them. The CDR3 covers 14 residues. The DNA for the CDR3 is TGTGCCAGCACCGAGAGGCCTCTAAGCTATGGCTACACCTTC. Its translation is CASTERPLSYGYTF.

This clone occurred once. The CDR3 region is CASSLYSPTDTQYF. CDR3 bases: TGTGCCAGCAGCTTATATAGCCCCACAGATACGCAGTATTTT. This chain links TRBV7-9 with TRBJ2-3, with unresolved D. Per the germline V gene, CDR1 is SEHNR and CDR2 is FQNEAQ (reference sequence). CDR3 length equals 14 residues. V was pared by 2 bases and J by 2 bases, with 8 bases between.

The chain carries TRBV6-6 and TRBJ2-2; tentative D call: TRBD1 (6 bases). This CDR3 region has 14 residues. Germline V CDR1 and CDR2: MNHNY, SVGAGI (reference sequence). The V end was cut by 7 bases, the J end by 5 bases, with 14 bases between. The CDR3 loop reads CASTPPRGTGELFF. CDR3 nucleotides: TGTGCCAGCACCCCCCCCAGGGGAACCGGGGAGCTGTTTTTT.

The gene calls are TRBV27 and TRBJ1-1; D gene ambiguous. From germline, CDR1 is MNHEY and CDR2 SMNVEV (reference sequence). This CDR3 is built from 14 residues. The V gene lost 6 bases and the J gene lost 2 bases, with 13 bases spanning the gap. DNA of the CDR3: TGTGCCAGCAGCTCCGGTGCCCCAAACACTGAAGCTTTCTTT. Its translation is CASSSGAPNTEAFF.

The CDR3 sequence is CASSSAEGLEEQFF. CDR3 coding DNA: TGTGCCAGCAGCTCGGCGGAAGGCCTGGAAGAGCAGTTCTTC. The genes are TRBV7-3 and TRBJ2-1, with D unclear. Looked up from germline, CDR1 is SGHTA and CDR2 is FQGTGA. The CDR3 is 14 amino acids. V lost 4 bases and J 10 bases, leaving 17 bases between the germline ends. The whole variable domain, filled in from reference TRBV7-3 and TRBJ2-1, reads GAGVSQTPSNKVTEKGKYVELRCDPISGHTALYWYRQSLGQGPEFLIYFQGTGAADDSGLPNDRFFAVRPEGSVSTLKIQRTERGDSAVYLCASSSAEGLEEQFFGPGTRLTVL.